This entry concerns a single T cell receptor (beta chain). This clone was seen only a few times. The antigen it binds to is not known. Per-base quality was not reported, and no clone a single base away is much larger than it. This specimen belongs to a study of shared clonotypes between healthy human individuals (dated by TCRdb to 2018 to 2020). About the full investigation: A few men and two women, aged 18 to 49 years, made up the cohort. To estimate repertoire size and how much clonotypes are shared between individuals, the study performed deep sequencing of blood TCR repertoires from a few healthy adults. To increase sequencing depth and limit assay-specific biases, different laboratories used diverse techniques to prepare libraries and sequence TCR repertoires. Leukapheresis yielded between about 0.85 and 10 billion PBMCs per donor. What the study reported, not specific to this receptor: Because the study included a small number of donors, the genetic and exposure-history diversity represented was limited. Sampling was limited to blood, and TCR repertoires in tissue likely differ from TCR repertoires in blood. Based on pairwise subsampling, the degree of clonotype sharing among donors was expected to be affected by sequencing depth.

The V and J ends are trimmed by 0 bases and 0 bases, leaving 24 bases between them. Counted from cysteine to phenylalanine, this CDR3 has 21 amino acids. Here the CDR3 DNA is all that survives: 63 bases in frame from base 1. The germline V gene encodes CDR1 LNHNV and CDR2 YYDKDF (reference sequence). Donors were healthy HIV-negative adults with no recently reported acute infections or vaccinations. All donors were Caucasian adults living in Nashville, Tennessee, USA. For unsorted samples, 96 million or so PBMCs were counted, and genomic DNA was extracted using the QIAamp DNA Blood Mini kit. Blood was collected by leukapheresis, and PBMCs were isolated by Ficoll-Histopaque density gradient centrifugation and then cryopreserved in liquid nitrogen vapor phase. Using the deep immunoSEQ assay, TCR CDR3 regions were amplified from genomic DNA by multiplex PCR. Extracted genomic DNA from each cell subset was spread evenly across all wells of several immunoSEQ 96-well plates, with each plate serving as a replicate. Each replicate PCR for unsorted PBMC received roughly 290 ng genomic DNA, equal to 30,000 to 35,000 T cell genomes. Ten immunoSEQ deep assay plates were used to sequence unsorted PBMC genomic DNA. Purified libraries were quantified with a Qubit 3.0 fluorometer, sized on a Bioanalyzer 2100, and re-quantified with the KAPA Library Quantification kit. A separate single-read 150-cycle Illumina NextSeq 550 flow cell was used to sequence each immunoSEQ 96-well plate. Concerning the study's data processing: The immunoSEQ output contained only junctional sequences without quality scores, so filtering could not match that applied to full-length reads. To assign V/J genes and CDR3, sequences were annotated using PyIR, a Python wrapper for IgBLAST v1.9, with IMGT germline references. Any read was removed if the V/J assignment was weak (E-value above 1e-6), the CDR3 was missing, or the read contained stop codons, out-of-frame junctions, or ambiguous translated residues. V3J clonotypes were defined by identical inferred V gene, J gene, and CDR3 amino acid sequence. To compute the percentage overlap between repertoires, the number of shared unique clonotypes was divided by the size of the smaller repertoire. Three approaches were used to assess repertoire richness: RTK rarefaction, the Chao1 estimator, and Recon v2.1 estimates of unobserved clonotypes. As stored in TCRdb, this immuneACCESS dataset retains in-frame rearrangements with V and J assigned. A fraction of the clones does not appear; measured against another copy, unresolved V genes explain less than half of the discrepancy, and the remainder lacks a known reason. V and J calls plus clone size are reproduced from that table; the DNA served to infer D and trimming. The sample table holds about half a million clones, of which roughly three quarters were seen once. The top ten clones comprise about 13% of the sample.

The chain couples TRBV15 to TRBJ1-5; a weak D assignment points to TRBD1 (6 bases agree). The clonotype was recovered from a woman in her 40s in good health. Some clones in this sample may be carry-over from other donors' samples. The sequencing sample was made of PBMCs. This receptor has the CDR3 CATSRDRRGAGEGNSNQPQHF. The nucleotide sequence reads TGTGCCACCAGCAGAGATCGAAGAGGAGCAGGGGAGGGAAATAGCAATCAGCCCCAGCATTTT. Reference TRBV15 and TRBJ1-5 genes cover what lies past the CDR3, so the full variable domain is DAMVIQNPRYQVTQFGKPVTLSCSQTLNHNVMYWYQQKSSQAPKLLFHYYDKDFNNEADTPDNFQSRRPNTSFCFLDIRSPGLGDTAMYLCATSRDRRGAGEGNSNQPQHFGDGTRLSIL.